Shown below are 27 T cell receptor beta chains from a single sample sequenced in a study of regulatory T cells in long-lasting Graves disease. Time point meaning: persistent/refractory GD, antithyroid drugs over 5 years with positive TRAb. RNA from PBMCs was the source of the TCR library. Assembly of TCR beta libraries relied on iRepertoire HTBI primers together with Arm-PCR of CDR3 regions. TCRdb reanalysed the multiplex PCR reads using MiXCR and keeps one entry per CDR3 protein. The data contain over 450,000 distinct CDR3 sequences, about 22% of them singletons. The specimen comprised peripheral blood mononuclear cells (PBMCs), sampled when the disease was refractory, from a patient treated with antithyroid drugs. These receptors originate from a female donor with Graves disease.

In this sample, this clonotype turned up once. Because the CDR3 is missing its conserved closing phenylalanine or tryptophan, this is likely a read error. The CDR3: CASSLLPGQSSYEQYL. The CDR3 DNA reads TGTGCCAGCAGCCTTTTACCGGGACAGAGCTCCTACGAGCAGTACCTC. The rearrangement uses TRBV13 and TRBJ2-7, with TRBD1 identical over 7 bases. CDR1 is PRHDT, CDR2 FYEKMQ, per germline (reference sequence). The CDR3 is 16 amino acids. V was pared by 5 bases and J by 0 bases, with 10 bases of the junction left unmatched.

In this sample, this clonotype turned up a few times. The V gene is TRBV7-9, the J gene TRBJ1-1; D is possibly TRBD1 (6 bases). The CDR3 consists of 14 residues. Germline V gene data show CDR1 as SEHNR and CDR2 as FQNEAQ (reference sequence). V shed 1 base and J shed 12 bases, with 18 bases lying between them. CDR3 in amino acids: CASSLVDGQLITFF. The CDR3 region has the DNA TGTGCCAGCAGCTTAGTAGACGGACAGCTGATAACTTTCTTT.

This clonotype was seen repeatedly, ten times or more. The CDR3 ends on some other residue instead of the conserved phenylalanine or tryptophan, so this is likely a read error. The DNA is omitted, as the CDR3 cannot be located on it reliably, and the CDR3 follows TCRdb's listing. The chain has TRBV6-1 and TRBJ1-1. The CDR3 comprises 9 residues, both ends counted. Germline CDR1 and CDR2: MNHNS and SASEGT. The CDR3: CASSESTVL.

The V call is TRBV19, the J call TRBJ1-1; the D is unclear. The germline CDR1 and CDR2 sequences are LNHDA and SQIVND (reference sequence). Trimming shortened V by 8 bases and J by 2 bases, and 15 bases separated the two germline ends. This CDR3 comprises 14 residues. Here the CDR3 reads CASVEQTYNTEAFF. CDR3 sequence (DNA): TGTGCCAGTGTGGAACAGACTTATAACACTGAAGCTTTCTTT.

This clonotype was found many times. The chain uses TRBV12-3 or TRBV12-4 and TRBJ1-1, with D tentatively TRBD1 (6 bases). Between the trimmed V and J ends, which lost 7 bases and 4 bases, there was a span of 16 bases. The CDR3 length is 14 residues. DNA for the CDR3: TGTGCCAGCACCGGCGACAGGTTGGGCACTGAAGCTTTCTTT. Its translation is CASTGDRLGTEAFF.

CDR3 DNA sequence: TGCGCCAGCAGCTTGCGGGGCGGGGGCCCTACCGGGGAGCTGTTTTTT. Translating it yields CASSLRGGGPTGELFF. The chain combines TRBV5-1 with TRBJ2-2; a weak D match, TRBD2 (7 bases). Trimming stripped 1 base from V and 5 bases from J, with 15 bases between. This CDR3 is built from 16 residues. The germline CDR1 and CDR2 sequences are SGHRS and YFSETQ.

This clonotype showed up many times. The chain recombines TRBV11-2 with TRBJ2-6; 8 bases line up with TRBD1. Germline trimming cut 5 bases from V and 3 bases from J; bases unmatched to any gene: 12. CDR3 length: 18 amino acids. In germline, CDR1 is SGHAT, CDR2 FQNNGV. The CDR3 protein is CASSHPGQGGDGANVLTF. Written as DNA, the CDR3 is TGTGCCAGCAGCCACCCCGGACAGGGCGGTGATGGGGCCAACGTCCTGACTTTC.

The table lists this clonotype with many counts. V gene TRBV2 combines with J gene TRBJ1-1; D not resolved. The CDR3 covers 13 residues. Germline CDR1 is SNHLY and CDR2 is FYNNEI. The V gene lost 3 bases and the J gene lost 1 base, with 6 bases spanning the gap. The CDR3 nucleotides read TGTGCCAGCAGTGACTTCGGGAACACTGAAGCTTTCTTT. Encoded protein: CASSDFGNTEAFF.

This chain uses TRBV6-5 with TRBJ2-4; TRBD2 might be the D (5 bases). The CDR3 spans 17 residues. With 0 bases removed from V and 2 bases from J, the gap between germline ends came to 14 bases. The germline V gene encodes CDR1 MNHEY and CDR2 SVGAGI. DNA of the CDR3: TGTGCCAGCAGTTACTCTGGGCTAGCCCTAACCAAAAACATTCAGTACTTC. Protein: CASSYSGLALTKNIQYF.

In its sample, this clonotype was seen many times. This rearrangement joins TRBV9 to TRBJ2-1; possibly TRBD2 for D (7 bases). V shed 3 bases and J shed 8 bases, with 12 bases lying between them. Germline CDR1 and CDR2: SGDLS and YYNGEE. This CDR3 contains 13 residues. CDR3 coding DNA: TGTGCCAGCAGCGAGGGGGGGGGCGATGAGCAGTTCTTC. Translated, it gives CASSEGGGDEQFF. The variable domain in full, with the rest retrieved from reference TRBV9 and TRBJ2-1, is DSGVTQTPKHLITATGQRVTLRCSPRSGDLSVYWYQQSLDQGLQFLIQYYNGEERAKGNILERFSAQQFPDLHSELNLSSLELGDSALYFCASSEGGGDEQFFGPGTRLTVL.

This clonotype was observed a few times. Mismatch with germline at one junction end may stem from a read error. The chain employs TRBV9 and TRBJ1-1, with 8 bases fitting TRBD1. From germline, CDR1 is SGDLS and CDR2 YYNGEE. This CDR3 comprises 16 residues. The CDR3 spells CASSVPTGEVNTEASF. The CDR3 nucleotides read TGTGCCAGCAGCGTTCCGACAGGGGAGGTGAACACTGAAGCTTCCTTT.

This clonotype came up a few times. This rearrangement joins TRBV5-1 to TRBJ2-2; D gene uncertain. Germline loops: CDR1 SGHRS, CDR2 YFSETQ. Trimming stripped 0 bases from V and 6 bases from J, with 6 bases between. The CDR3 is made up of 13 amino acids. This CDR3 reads CASSLVGSGELFF. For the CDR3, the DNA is TGCGCCAGCAGCTTGGTGGGGTCCGGGGAGCTGTTTTTT.

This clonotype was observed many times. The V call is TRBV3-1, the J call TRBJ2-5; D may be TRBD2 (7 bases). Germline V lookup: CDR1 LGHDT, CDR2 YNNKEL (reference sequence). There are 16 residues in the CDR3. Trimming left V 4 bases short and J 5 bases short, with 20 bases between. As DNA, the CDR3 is TGTGCCAGCAGCCCCGTCTGGGGGGGCGCTTTGGAGACCCAGTACTTC. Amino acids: CASSPVWGGALETQYF.

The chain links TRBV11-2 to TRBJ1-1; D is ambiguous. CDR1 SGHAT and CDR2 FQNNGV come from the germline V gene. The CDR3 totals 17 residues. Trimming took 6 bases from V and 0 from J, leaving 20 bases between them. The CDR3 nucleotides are TGTGCCAGCAGACCCACGTTGGGAAGTGCGCTGAACACTGAAGCTTTCTTT. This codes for CASRPTLGSALNTEAFF.

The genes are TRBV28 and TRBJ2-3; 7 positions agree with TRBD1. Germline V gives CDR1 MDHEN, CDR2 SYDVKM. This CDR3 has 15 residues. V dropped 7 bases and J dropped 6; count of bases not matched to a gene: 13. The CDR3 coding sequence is TGTGCCAGCACCAGCGGACAGGCTCTCGGGGATACGCAGTATTTT. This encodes CASTSGQALGDTQYF.

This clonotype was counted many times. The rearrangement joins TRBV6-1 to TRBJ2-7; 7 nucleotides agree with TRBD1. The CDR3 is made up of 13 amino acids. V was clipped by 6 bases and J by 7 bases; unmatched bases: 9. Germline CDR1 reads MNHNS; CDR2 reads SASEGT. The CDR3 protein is CASRAGQAGEQYF. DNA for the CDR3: TGTGCCAGCAGGGCTGGACAGGCTGGAGAGCAGTACTTC.

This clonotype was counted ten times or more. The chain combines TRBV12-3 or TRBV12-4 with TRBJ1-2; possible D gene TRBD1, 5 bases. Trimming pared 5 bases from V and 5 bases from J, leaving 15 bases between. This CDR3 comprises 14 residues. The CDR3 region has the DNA TGTGCCAGCAGTGAGGGGTCTAGTGAGTATGGCTACACCTTC. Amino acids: CASSEGSSEYGYTF.

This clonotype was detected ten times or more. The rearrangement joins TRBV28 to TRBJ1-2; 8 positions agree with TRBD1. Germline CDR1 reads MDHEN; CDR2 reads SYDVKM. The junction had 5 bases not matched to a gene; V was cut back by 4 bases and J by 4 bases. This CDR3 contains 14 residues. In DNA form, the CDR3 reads TGTGCCAGCAGTTCTCTAACAGGGGGCTATGGCTACACCTTC. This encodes CASSSLTGGYGYTF.

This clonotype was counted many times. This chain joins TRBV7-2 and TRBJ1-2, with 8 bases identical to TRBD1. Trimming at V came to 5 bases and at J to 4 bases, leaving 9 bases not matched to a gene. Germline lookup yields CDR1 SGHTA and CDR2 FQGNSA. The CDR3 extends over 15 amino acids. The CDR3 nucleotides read TGTGCCAGCAGCACTCAGGGGGCGATAGGCTATGGCTACACCTTC. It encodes CASSTQGAIGYGYTF.

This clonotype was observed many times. This CDR3 is CASSYSDRAAYEQYF. CDR3 nucleotide sequence: TGTGCCAGCAGTTATAGTGACAGGGCGGCCTACGAGCAGTACTTC. This rearrangement joins TRBV6-2 or TRBV6-3 to TRBJ2-7, with TRBD1 matching over 7 bases. J was trimmed by 2 bases and V by 3 bases; bases with no gene match: 7. CDR3 length: 15 amino acids. CDR1 MNHEY and CDR2 SVGEGT come from the germline V gene.

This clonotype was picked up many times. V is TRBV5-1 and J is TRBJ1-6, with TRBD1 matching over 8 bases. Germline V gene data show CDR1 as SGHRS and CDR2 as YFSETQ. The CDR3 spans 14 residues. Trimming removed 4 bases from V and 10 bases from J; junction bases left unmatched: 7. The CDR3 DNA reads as TGCGCCAGCAGCCTACAGGGGGGCGCATCACCCCTCCACTTT. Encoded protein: CASSLQGGASPLHF.

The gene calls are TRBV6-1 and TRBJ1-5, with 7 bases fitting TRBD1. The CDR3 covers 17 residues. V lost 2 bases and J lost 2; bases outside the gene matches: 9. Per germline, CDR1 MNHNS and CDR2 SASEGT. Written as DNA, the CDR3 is TGTGCCAGCAGTGAATCACAGGGGTGGTACGGCAATCAGCCCCAGCATTTT. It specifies CASSESQGWYGNQPQHF.

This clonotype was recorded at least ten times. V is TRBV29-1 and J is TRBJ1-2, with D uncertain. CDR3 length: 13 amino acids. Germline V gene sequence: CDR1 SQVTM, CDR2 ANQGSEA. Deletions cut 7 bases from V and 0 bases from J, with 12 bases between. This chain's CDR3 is CSASAITNYGYTF. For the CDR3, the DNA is TGCAGCGCCTCCGCCATCACTAACTATGGCTACACCTTC.

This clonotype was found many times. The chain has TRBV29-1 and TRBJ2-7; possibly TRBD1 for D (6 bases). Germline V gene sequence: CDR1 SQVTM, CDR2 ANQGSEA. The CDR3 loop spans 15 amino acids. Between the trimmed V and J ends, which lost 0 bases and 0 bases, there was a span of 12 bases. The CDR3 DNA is TGCAGCGTTGAAGAGTTTTCAGGGGTCTCCTACGAGCAGTACTTC. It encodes CSVEEFSGVSYEQYF.

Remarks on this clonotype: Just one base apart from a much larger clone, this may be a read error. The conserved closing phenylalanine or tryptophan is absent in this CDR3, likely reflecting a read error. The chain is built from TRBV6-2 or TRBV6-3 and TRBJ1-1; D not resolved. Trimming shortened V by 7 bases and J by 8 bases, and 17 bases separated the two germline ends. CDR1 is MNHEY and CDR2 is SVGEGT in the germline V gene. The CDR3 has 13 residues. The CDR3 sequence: CASTISPDVEAFL. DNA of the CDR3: TGTGCCAGCACCATCTCCCCGGACGTAGAAGCTTTCCTT.

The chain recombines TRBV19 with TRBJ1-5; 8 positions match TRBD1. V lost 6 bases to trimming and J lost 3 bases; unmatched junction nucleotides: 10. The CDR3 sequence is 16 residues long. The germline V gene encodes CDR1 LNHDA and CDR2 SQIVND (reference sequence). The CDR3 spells CASRTSATGDNQPQHF. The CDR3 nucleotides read TGTGCCAGTAGGACATCGGCGACAGGGGACAATCAGCCCCAGCATTTT.

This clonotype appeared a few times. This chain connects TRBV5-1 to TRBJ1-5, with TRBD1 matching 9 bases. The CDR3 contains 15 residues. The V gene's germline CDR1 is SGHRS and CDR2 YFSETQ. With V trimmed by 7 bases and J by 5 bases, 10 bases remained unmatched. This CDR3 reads CASPGQGRVDQPQHF. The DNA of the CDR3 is TGCGCCAGCCCAGGACAGGGGCGCGTCGATCAGCCCCAGCATTTT.